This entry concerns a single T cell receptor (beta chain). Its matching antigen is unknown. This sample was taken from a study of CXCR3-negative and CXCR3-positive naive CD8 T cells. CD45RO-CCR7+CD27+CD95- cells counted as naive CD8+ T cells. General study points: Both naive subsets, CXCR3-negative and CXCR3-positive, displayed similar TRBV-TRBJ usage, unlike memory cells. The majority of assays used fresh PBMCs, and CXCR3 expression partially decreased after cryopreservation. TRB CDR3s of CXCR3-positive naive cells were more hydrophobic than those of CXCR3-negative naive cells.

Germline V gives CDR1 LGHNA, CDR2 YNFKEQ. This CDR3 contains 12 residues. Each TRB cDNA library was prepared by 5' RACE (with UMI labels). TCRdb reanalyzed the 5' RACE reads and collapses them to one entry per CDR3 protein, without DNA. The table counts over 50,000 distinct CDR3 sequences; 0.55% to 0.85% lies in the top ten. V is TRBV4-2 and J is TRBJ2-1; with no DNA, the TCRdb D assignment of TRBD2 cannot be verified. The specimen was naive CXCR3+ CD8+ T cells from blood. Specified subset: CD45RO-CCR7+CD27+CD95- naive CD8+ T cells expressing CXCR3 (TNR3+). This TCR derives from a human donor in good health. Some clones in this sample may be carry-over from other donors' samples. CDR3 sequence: CASSPGTSEQFF.